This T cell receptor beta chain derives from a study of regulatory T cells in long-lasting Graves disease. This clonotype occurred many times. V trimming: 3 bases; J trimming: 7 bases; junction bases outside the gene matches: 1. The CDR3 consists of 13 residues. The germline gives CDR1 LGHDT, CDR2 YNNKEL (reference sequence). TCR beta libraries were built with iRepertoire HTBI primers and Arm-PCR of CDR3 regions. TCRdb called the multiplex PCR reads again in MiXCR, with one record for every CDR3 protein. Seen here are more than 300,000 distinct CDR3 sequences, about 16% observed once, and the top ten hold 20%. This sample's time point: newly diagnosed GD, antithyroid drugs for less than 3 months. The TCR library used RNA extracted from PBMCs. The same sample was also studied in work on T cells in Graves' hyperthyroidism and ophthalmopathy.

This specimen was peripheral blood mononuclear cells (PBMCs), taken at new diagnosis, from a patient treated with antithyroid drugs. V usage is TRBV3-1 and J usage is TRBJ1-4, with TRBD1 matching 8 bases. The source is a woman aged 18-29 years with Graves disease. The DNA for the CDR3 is TGTGCCAGCAGCCACAGGGGGCTTGAAAAACTGTTTTTT. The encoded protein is CASSHRGLEKLFF.